The subject of this entry is one T cell receptor beta chain. Original methodology: Estimation of nucleated cell counts relied on the amplification of reference gene primers. Assay: immunoSEQ multiplex PCR; the TCRdb copy retains only in-frame clones and omits some. Clone size and the V and J calls come from that table; the DNA yielded D and trimming. The data hold about 150,000 clones, with roughly 80% observed a single time. The V and J ends lost 3 bases and 0 bases, in that order; junction bases with no gene match: 0. Germline V gene data show CDR1 as SGDLS and CDR2 as YYNGEE. The CDR3 sequence is 14 residues long. The data originate from a study of blood T cell repertoires in COVID-19. Study information: The United States, Italy and Spain supplied acute and convalescent COVID-19 samples. Sources were T cells, B-cell-depleted T cells, or PBMCs; the material itself was cDNA or gDNA.

Sequencing used peripheral blood. This chain uses TRBV9 with TRBJ1-3; 7 nucleotides match TRBD1. This clonotype was obtained from a woman aged 55-70 years with acute or convalescent COVID-19. The CDR3 nucleotides read TGTGCCAGCAGCGGGGACAGCTCTGGAAACACCATATATTTT. Protein: CASSGDSSGNTIYF.